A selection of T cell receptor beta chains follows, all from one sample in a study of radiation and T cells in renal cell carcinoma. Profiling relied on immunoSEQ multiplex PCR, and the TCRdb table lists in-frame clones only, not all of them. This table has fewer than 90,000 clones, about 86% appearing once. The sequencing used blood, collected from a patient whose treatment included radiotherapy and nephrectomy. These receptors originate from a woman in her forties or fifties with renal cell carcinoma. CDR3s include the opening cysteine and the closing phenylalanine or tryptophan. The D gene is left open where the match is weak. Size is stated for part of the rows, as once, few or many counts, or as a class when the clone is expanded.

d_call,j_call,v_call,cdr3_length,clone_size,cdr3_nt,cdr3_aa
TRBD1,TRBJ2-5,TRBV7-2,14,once,TGTGCCAGCAGCCCGGGACAGGGTTTGGAGACCCAGTACTTC,CASSPGQGLETQYF
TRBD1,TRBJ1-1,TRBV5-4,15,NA,TGTGCCAGCAGCTTACCGGGACAGGGAATGGCTGAAGCTTTCTTT,CASSLPGQGMAEAFF
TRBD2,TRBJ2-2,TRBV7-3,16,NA,TGTGCCAGCAGCTCACACGGGAGGGAGCCAGGGAGGGAGCTGTTTTTT,CASSSHGREPGRELFF
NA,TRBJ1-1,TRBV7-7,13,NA,TGTGCCAGCAGCTCGACTTTAAACACTGAAGCTTTCTTT,CASSSTLNTEAFF
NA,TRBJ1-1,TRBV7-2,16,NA,TGTGCCAGCAGCCCTCCCGCCTGGACCATGAACACTGAAGCTTTCTTT,CASSPPAWTMNTEAFF
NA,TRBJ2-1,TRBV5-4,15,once,TGTGCCAGCAGCTTGGGCGGTCCACTCAACAATGAGCAGTTCTTC,CASSLGGPLNNEQFF
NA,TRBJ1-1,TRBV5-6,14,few,TGTGCCAGCAGCTTGGGTACGGTGAACACTGAAGCTTTCTTT,CASSLGTVNTEAFF
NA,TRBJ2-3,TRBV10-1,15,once,TGCGCCAGCAGTGAGACGGGCAGCAACACAGATACGCAGTATTTT,CASSETGSNTDTQYF
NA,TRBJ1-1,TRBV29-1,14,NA,TGCAGCGCCCGTCGAGAGTTGGGGAACACTGAAGCTTTCTTT,CSARRELGNTEAFF
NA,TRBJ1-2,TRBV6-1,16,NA,TGTGCCAGCAGTGAAAATGGGGCAGCTTGGTATCGGGGCTACACCTTC,CASSENGAAWYRGYTF
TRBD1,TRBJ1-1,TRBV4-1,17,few,TGCGCCAGCAGCCAAGAACTAGGGACAGGGGTTCGAGCTGAAGCTTTCTTT,CASSQELGTGVRAEAFF
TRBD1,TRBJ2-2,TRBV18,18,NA,TGTGCCAGCTCACCCACGACAACCGGGACAGGGAACACCGGGGAGCTGTTTTTT,CASSPTTTGTGNTGELFF
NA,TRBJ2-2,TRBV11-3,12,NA,TGTGCCAGCAGCCTCGACACCGGGGAGCTGTTTTTT,CASSLDTGELFF
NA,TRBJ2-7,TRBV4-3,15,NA,TGCGCCAGCAGCCAAGATTACGGAGGGTCCTACGAGCAGTACTTC,CASSQDYGGSYEQYF
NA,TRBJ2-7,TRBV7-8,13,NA,TGTGCCAGCAGCCCGGCGGACAGCTCCGAGCAGTACTTC,CASSPADSSEQYF
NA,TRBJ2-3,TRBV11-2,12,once,TGTGCCAGCAGCTCCTTCACAGATACGCAGTATTTT,CASSSFTDTQYF
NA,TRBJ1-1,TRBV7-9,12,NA,TGTGCCAGCAGCTCACTAATGACTGAAGCTTTCTTT,CASSSLMTEAFF
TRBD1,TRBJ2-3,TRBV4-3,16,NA,TGCGCCAGCAGCCAAGATCAGGGGGTCGGGACAGATACGCAGTATTTT,CASSQDQGVGTDTQYF
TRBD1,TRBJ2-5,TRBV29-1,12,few,TGCAGCGTGTACAGGGGTGAAGAGACCCAGTACTTC,CSVYRGEETQYF
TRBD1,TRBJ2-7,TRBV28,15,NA,TGTGCCAGCAGTCAATTTGGACAGGGGGGCTACGAGCAGTACTTC,CASSQFGQGGYEQYF
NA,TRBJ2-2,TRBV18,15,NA,TGTGCCAGCTCACCTGAGGGTCCGAACACCGGGGAGCTGTTTTTT,CASSPEGPNTGELFF
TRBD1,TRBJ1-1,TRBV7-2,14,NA,TGTGCCAGCAGCCCCTCGACAGGGGTCATTGAAGCTTTCTTT,CASSPSTGVIEAFF
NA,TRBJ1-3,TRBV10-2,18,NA,TGCGCCAGCAGTGATCCGGGGCTTCCTCTATCCTCTGGAAACACCATATATTTT,CASSDPGLPLSSGNTIYF
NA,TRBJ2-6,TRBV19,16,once,TGTGCCACCCGCTCCGGGCCCCGAGTGGGGGCCAACGTCCTGACTTTC,CATRSGPRVGANVLTF
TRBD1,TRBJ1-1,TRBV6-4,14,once,TGTGTCAAAAGAGGGGGCAGAAAGAACACTGAAGCTTTCTTT,CVKRGGRKNTEAFF
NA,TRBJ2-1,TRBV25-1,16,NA,TGTGCCAGCCGATTTGGGGGCGGGGGACCGGACAATGAGCAGTTCTTC,CASRFGGGGPDNEQFF
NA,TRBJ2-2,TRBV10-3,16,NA,TGTGCCATCAGTGGTAGCCACCGGACGAACACCGGGGAGCTGTTTTTT,CAISGSHRTNTGELFF
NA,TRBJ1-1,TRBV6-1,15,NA,TGTGCCAGCAAGAGCGGGACGGCATCGAACACTGAAGCTTTCTTT,CASKSGTASNTEAFF
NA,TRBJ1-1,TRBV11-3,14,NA,TGTGCCAGCAGCTTAGGCGCCTGGGACCCCGAAGCTTTCTTT,CASSLGAWDPEAFF
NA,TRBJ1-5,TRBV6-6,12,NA,TGTGCCGCCGGGGGTTACAATCAGCCCCAGCATTTT,CAAGGYNQPQHF
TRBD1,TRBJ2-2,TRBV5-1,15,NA,TGCGCCAGCAGCTTGGGGCAGGGGGTCGGCGGGGAGCTGTTTTTT,CASSLGQGVGGELFF
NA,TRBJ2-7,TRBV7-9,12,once,TGTGCCAGCAGCCCCCCCTCCTACGAGCAGTACTTC,CASSPPSYEQYF
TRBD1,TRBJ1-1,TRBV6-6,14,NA,TGTGCCAGCAGCCCGGACAGGGGTAACACTGAAGCTTTCTTT,CASSPDRGNTEAFF
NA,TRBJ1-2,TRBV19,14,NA,TGTGCCAGTACCCCCCGAGGGACTAACTATGGCTACACCTTC,CASTPRGTNYGYTF
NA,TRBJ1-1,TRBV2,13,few,TGTGCCAGCAGTGAGGACGGAAACACTGAAGCTTTCTTT,CASSEDGNTEAFF
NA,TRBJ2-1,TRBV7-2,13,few,TGTGCCAGCAGCCACCCCGAGCCCAATGAGCAGTTCTTC,CASSHPEPNEQFF
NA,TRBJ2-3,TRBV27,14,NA,TGTGCCAGCAGTTTAGGGTACCTCACAGATACGCAGTATTTT,CASSLGYLTDTQYF
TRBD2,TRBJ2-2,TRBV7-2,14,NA,TGTGCCAGCAGCCGCGGGGGGGACACCGGGGAGCTGTTTTTT,CASSRGGDTGELFF
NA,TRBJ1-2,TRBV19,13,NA,TGTGCCAGTAGGACAGAACCCGCTCCCGGCTACACCTTC,CASRTEPAPGYTF
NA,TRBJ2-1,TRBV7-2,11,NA,TGTGCCAGCACCCGGGTCAATGAGCAGTTCTTC,CASTRVNEQFF